This record covers a single T cell receptor (beta chain). Its antigen is unknown. The input lacks base qualities; no much larger clone sits a single base away. Trimming takes 3 bases from V and 8 bases from J, and the germline ends sit 10 bases apart. CDR1 and CDR2 are read off the germline V gene as SGHAT and FQNNGV. The CDR3 contains 13 residues, cysteine and phenylalanine counted. Only the CDR3 portion is preserved as DNA: 39 bases, with reading frame beginning at the first base. Libraries were constructed by the immunoSEQ multiplex PCR assay. The authors' pipeline ran thus. A statistical classification framework was developed to diagnose cytomegalovirus status using the catalog of TCR beta chain sequences. The table comes from immuneACCESS by way of TCRdb, which keeps in-frame sequences with V and J called. Part of the clones is missing from these tables; in studies checked, under half for an unresolved V gene and the rest for unknown reasons. D and trimming come from the DNA, and the V and J calls and clone size come from that table. In this sample the table shows some 67,000 clones, about 94% of which occur a single time. About 0.93% of the sample lies in the top ten.

Separate from the approximately 670-subject first cohort, the validation cohort of roughly 120 subjects was the group to which the donors belonged. This record comes from a study of cytomegalovirus exposure and HLA in healthy donors (dated 2017 in TCRdb). For context, the study as a whole: The 670 or so repertoires of the first cohort and the 110 or so validation repertoires were produced on the same platform, according to a later analysis. In addition to the first cohort of several hundred subjects, a separate validation cohort of 100 to 150 different subjects was used. To predict cytomegalovirus infection status, the study combined high-throughput TCR immunosequencing, statistical association of individual TCRs with disease status, and machine learning. The study was designed to test whether signatures of past pathogen exposure could be identified by cataloging public T cell receptors. Broader findings and caveats from the paper: The study gave a list of roughly 150 TCR beta chains associated with cytomegalovirus. A later analysis found that TCRs clustered in the first cohort also tended to co-occur in the 110 or so validation repertoires, with approximately 94% of cluster scores above 0. The validation cohort had no HLA typing available for a later analysis, so co-occurrence within that cohort was assessed over all 120 or so repertoires. In vitro tests confirmed that a few of the cytomegalovirus-associated TCR beta chains recognize cytomegalovirus antigens. According to the authors, the approach could potentially be generalized to other disease states and immunological phenotypes. Most TCR sequences were seen in very few donors, while some public TCRs were found in many individuals. In both the original and validation cohorts, the classifier was reported to diagnose cytomegalovirus status with high specificity and sensitivity.

The chain uses TRBV11-2 and TRBJ2-2; TRBD1 is possibly the D segment (5 matching bases). This TCR came from a woman aged 18 to 35 in good health and CMV-seronegative. The sequenced material came from PBMCs. The CDR3: CASSFRGHGELFF. The nucleotide sequence reads TGTGCCAGCAGCTTTCGCGGACATGGGGAGCTGTTTTTT.